These 5 T cell receptor beta chains share one sample of origin, sequenced in a study of early T cells in non-severe SARS-CoV-2 infection. TCRdb processed the 5' RACE reads anew with MiXCR; each CDR3 protein has one entry. Of around 34,000 distinct CDR3 sequences in the sample, under 5% were seen once. The specimen sequenced was whole blood. The receptors were sampled from an adult who was a healthcare worker with PCR-confirmed SARS-CoV-2 infection or an uninfected control (not recorded which).

This clonotype occurred a few times. The rearrangement joins TRBV27 to TRBJ2-7; D is undetermined. Trimming stripped 4 bases from V and 2 bases from J, with 9 bases between. The germline CDR1 and CDR2 sequences are MNHEY and SMNVEV (reference sequence). The CDR3 is made up of 13 amino acids. The CDR3: CASSSHRTYEQYF. The CDR3, as DNA: TGTGCCAGCAGTTCCCACAGAACCTACGAGCAGTACTTC.

V and J are TRBV2 and TRBJ2-1; TRBD2 matches 10 bases. CDR3 length: 14 residues. Germline V CDR1 and CDR2: SNHLY, FYNNEI. V gave up 3 bases and J gave up 5 bases; unmatched junction bases: 1. CDR3 region: CASSDTSGDNEQFF. CDR3 coding DNA: TGTGCCAGCAGTGATACTAGCGGGGACAATGAGCAGTTCTTC.

This clonotype was seen repeatedly, ten times or more. V is TRBV3-1 and J is TRBJ1-6; D gene uncertain. The length of the CDR3 is 19 residues. The V end was cut by 3 bases, the J end by 7 bases, with 25 bases between. Germline V CDR1 and CDR2: LGHDT, YNNKEL (reference sequence). In DNA, the CDR3 is TGTGCCAGCAGCCACCGAATCCCCTCCAGTGGAAGTTTGAATTCACCCCTCCACTTT. It yields the protein CASSHRIPSSGSLNSPLHF.

This clonotype was recorded at least ten times. V usage is TRBV14 and J usage is TRBJ1-4; no reliable D call. This CDR3 has 13 amino acids. Germline assignment: CDR1 SGHDN and CDR2 FVKESK. The ends were cut back, 3 bases at V and 12 bases at J, with 14 bases in the middle. In nucleotides, the CDR3 is TGTGCCAGCAGCCATCAACCCGGGCACGAACTGTTTTTT. Residues: CASSHQPGHELFF.

In this sample, this clonotype turned up many times. The chain joins TRBV20-1 to TRBJ2-7; the match to TRBD2 covers 8 bases. The V segment lost 4 bases and the J segment 2 bases; nucleotides outside the gene matches: 10. Germline loops: CDR1 DFQATT, CDR2 SNEGSKA (reference sequence). This CDR3 has 15 amino acids. The CDR3 DNA sequence: TGCAGTGCTACACACCCGGGACTAGAAGCCTACGAGCAGTACTTC. Residues: CSATHPGLEAYEQYF.